A single TCR beta chain is shown here with its context. Its target is not known. Sequencing was performed with immunoSEQ multiplex PCR; in TCRdb, only in-frame clones are kept and a portion is missing. This table has tens of thousands of clones, just under 95% appearing once. The sample comes from a study of OX40 agonist ivuxolimab in advanced cancers. Study at large: Ivuxolimab was administered intravenously to patients at 0.01 to 10 mg/kg every 2 weeks.

General study results and limits: Within 6 weeks, CD4+ and CD8+ blood T cells expanded clonally at 0.1 to 3.0 mg/kg.

CDR1 and CDR2 from the germline V gene are SGHVS and FQNEAQ. There are 15 residues in the CDR3. V gave up 5 bases and J gave up 4 bases, with 14 bases separating them. This clonotype was obtained from an adult with an advanced solid tumor such as melanoma, head and neck, liver or kidney cancer. The chain couples TRBV7-8 to TRBJ2-2; weak D call: TRBD1 (5 bases). Sequences were derived from CD4+ or CD8+ T cells sorted from blood, sampled in a trial of the OX40 agonist ivuxolimab. The CDR3 region has the DNA TGTGCCAGCAGCCTCGGTTCAGGGTCCACCGGGGAGCTGTTTTTT. Translating it yields CASSLGSGSTGELFF.